The TCR beta chain described here comes from a study of blood T cells in healthy people across ages. Primers used in a second PCR of roughly 7 to 12 cycles were a sample-barcoded 5' primer and a J-beta primer mix. TCRdb fed the 5' RACE reads into MiXCR, producing one record per CDR3 protein. Altogether some 640,000 distinct CDR3 sequences are present, 25% to 35% being singletons, with the ten largest covering approximately 14%. Study-level findings and limits: From one million sequenced T cells, diversity estimates were lower bounds.

Aged about 6 to 100, donors were systemically healthy Caucasians from Russia. This clonotype showed up many times. What it binds is not known. The V end lost 5 bases, the J end lost 6 bases, and 21 bases lay between the germline ends. Germline V gene sequence: CDR1 DFQATT, CDR2 SNEGSKA (reference sequence). CDR3 length equals 15 residues. The source material was blood. This receptor was identified in a woman older than 75 in good health. The chain has TRBV20-1 and TRBJ2-3, with a tentative D call TRBD1 (6 bases). CDR3 nucleotide sequence: TGCAGTGCTTGGTCGAATTTGGGCCAGGGGGATACGCAGTATTTT. Translating gives CSAWSNLGQGDTQYF.